The present T cell receptor (beta chain) was sequenced within a study of beta chain features in type 1 diabetes. Study observations and caveats: A moderate, significant TCRB CDR3 shortening appeared in type 1 diabetes across four CD4+ subsets.

Reverse transcribing all isolated RNA meant expressed TCRB transcripts were sequenced. Profiling relied on immunoSEQ multiplex PCR, and the TCRdb table lists in-frame clones only, not all of them. The table lists about 340,000 clones, roughly 13% of them singletons, with roughly 0.015% in the top ten. Looked up from germline, CDR1 is LNHDA and CDR2 is SQIVND (reference sequence). Trimming stripped 8 bases from V and 5 bases from J, with 12 bases between. The CDR3 length is 12 residues. As concerns this clone: Its specificity is unknown.

Sequencing input: naive CD4+ T cells from blood. This sequence originates from a young woman with type 1 diabetes. This chain joins TRBV19 and TRBJ1-2; D remains ambiguous. CDR3 DNA sequence: TGTGCCAGTTTAAGGGAGAAATATGGCTACACCTTC. It encodes CASLREKYGYTF.